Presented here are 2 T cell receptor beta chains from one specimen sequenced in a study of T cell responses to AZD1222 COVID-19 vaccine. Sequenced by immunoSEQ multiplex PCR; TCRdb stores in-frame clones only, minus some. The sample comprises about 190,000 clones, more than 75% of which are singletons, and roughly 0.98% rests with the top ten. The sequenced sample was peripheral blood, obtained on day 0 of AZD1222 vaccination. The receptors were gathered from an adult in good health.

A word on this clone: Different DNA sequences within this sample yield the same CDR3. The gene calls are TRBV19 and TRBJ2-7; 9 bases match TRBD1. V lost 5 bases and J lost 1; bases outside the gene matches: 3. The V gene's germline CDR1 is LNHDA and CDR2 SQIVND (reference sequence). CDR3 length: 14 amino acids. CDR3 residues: CASSAGTGSYEQYF. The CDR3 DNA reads TGTGCCAGTAGTGCAGGGACAGGGTCCTACGAGCAGTACTTC.

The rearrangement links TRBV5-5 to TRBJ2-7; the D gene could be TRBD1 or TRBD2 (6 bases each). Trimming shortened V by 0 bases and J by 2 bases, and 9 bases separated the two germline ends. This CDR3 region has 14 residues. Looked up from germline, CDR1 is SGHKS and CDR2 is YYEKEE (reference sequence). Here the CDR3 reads CASSLARGPYEQYF. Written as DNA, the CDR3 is TGTGCCAGCAGCTTGGCTCGGGGGCCCTACGAGCAGTACTTC.